This entry concerns a single TCR beta chain. Antigen specificity is unknown. Produced via immunoSEQ multiplex PCR; TCRdb's table is partial and in-frame only. The top ten hold around 0.97% of the sample, which has fewer than 85,000 clones, 86% seen once. This sample was included in a study of OX40 agonist ivuxolimab in advanced cancers. Study-level information: Three patients, one with hepatocellular carcinoma and two with cutaneous melanoma, responded partially. Whole-study findings and limits: Among the lowest peripheral clonal expansion occurred in 0.1-3.0 mg/kg partial responders. Nonresponders included some who also had low normalized T-cell clonal expansion. In CD8+ T cells, expanded clones were on average more numerous than in CD4+.

The sequence derives from an adult with an advanced solid tumor such as melanoma, head and neck, liver or kidney cancer. This sample comprised CD4+ or CD8+ T cells sorted from blood, obtained in a trial of the OX40 agonist ivuxolimab.

In nucleotides, the CDR3 is TGTGCCATCAGTGACCGGACAGGGGCCGGGGGAGATACGCAGTATTTT. Its protein is CAISDRTGAGGDTQYF. The chain employs TRBV10-3 and TRBJ2-3; 9 bases line up with TRBD1. The CDR3 has 16 amino acids. V shed 3 bases, J shed 5 bases, and the junction held 9 bases outside the gene matches. Germline CDR1 is ENHRY and CDR2 is SYGVKD.